The clone carrying this T cell receptor beta chain was counted between two and nine times. The target antigen is unknown. Incorporated into the TCR beta cDNA libraries were unique molecular identifiers, which served to reduce PCR and sequencing biases. TCRdb itself ran the PCR reads through MiXCR, one entry per CDR3 protein. The sample lists about 540,000 distinct CDR3 sequences; around a third were seen once. After removal of 6 bases from V and 2 bases from J, the junction contained 2 bases not matched to a gene. The CDR3 length is 13 residues. Germline CDR1 reads ENHRY; CDR2 reads SYGVKD. The data derive from a study of post-analysis software for immune sequencing data. Study-level results: Elevated frequency relative to controls characterized four or five TRBV segments in patients, TRBV5-6, TRBV5-1 and TRBV20-1 among them.

Material: blood. The chain employs TRBV10-3 and TRBJ2-5; 8 positions match TRBD2. This TCR derives from a girl aged 2-17 years with multiple sclerosis. This chain's CDR3 is CAIRPSGQETQYF. CDR3 in DNA: TGTGCCATCAGGCCTAGCGGGCAAGAGACCCAGTACTTC.